This TCR beta chain was recovered during a study of T cell changes during pregnancy in multiple sclerosis. Per germline, CDR1 SGHVS and CDR2 FQNEAQ. Trimming shortened V by 5 bases and J by 4 bases, and 16 bases separated the two germline ends. The CDR3 spans 15 residues. Clones were sequenced by immunoSEQ multiplex PCR, and TCRdb holds only the in-frame ones, with some missing. The data show roughly 45,000 clones, about 90% seen once. This clonotype was obtained from a female donor in good health, enrolled as a control in a pregnancy study. The rearrangement uses TRBV7-8 and TRBJ2-3; TRBD1 is a possible D gene (5 bases). Here the sequenced sample was peripheral blood, taken in the first trimester of pregnancy. The CDR3 DNA is TGTGCCAGCAGCCCCCGACAGTCCTCGGCAGATACGCAGTATTTT. Translating it yields CASSPRQSSADTQYF.